One and the same sample provided the 10 T cell receptor beta chains below, sequenced in a study of blood T cell repertoires in COVID-19. TCRdb's copy holds only in-frame clones and misses some; the assay was immunoSEQ multiplex PCR. The data show about 99,000 clones, 88% seen once. The sample taken for sequencing was peripheral blood. All receptors come from a man in his forties or fifties with COVID-19, enrolled during active disease.

This clone appeared a single time. The chain employs TRBV27 and TRBJ2-7; D is possibly TRBD2 (6 bases). From germline, CDR1 is MNHEY and CDR2 SMNVEV (reference sequence). The CDR3 is made up of 13 amino acids. Trimming shortened V by 7 bases and J by 0 bases, and 10 bases separated the two germline ends. This chain's CDR3 is CASMGLPSYEQYF. The CDR3 DNA reads TGTGCCAGCATGGGACTTCCCTCCTACGAGCAGTACTTC.

Turning to this clone: Within the sample, other DNA sequences also encode this same CDR3. The gene calls are TRBV7-9 and TRBJ1-1; D not resolved. Germline assignment: CDR1 SEHNR and CDR2 FQNEAQ (reference sequence). The ends were cut back, 5 bases at V and 5 bases at J, with 15 bases in the middle. The CDR3 covers 14 residues. In nucleotides, the CDR3 is TGTGCCAGCAGCCTTGGAGGAGGCTCGACTGAAGCTTTCTTT. It yields the protein CASSLGGGSTEAFF.

The rearrangement joins TRBV7-6 to TRBJ1-1; D not certain. The germline V gene has CDR1 SGHVS and CDR2 FNYEAQ. The CDR3 contains 13 residues. V lost 6 bases, J lost 1 base, and 9 bases lay in between. The CDR3 nucleotides are TGTGCCAGCAGTTCTACCCAGAACACTGAAGCTTTCTTT. This sequence encodes CASSSTQNTEAFF.

The chain couples TRBV12-3 or TRBV12-4 to TRBJ1-1, with 7 bases matching TRBD1. The ends lost 7 bases at V and 4 bases at J; junction bases unmatched: 6. The CDR3 covers 13 residues. In nucleotides, the CDR3 is TGTGCCAGCATCGTGACAGGGTCCACTGAAGCTTTCTTT. It specifies CASIVTGSTEAFF.

The chain has TRBV14 and TRBJ2-7; the match to TRBD2 covers 9 bases. The CDR3 contains 16 residues. Germline lookup yields CDR1 SGHDN and CDR2 FVKESK. V shed 0 bases and J 2 bases; nucleotides not matched to a gene: 5. DNA for the CDR3: TGTGCCAGCAGCCAAGATTCTAGCGGGGACGCCTACGAGCAGTACTTC. Amino acid sequence: CASSQDSSGDAYEQYF.

The chain links TRBV18 to TRBJ2-7; 7 bases match TRBD1. Trimming took 3 bases from V and 6 from J; bases not matched to a gene: 11. The CDR3 has 15 residues. CDR1 KGHSH and CDR2 LQKENI come from the germline V gene. The CDR3 DNA follows: TGTGCCAGCTCACCGATGGACAGGTCGGGGAGCGAGCAGTACTTC. It specifies CASSPMDRSGSEQYF. The variable domain in full, with the rest retrieved from reference TRBV18 and TRBJ2-7, is NAGVMQNPRHLVRRRGQEARLRCSPMKGHSHVYWYRQLPEEGLKFMVYLQKENIIDESGMPKERFSAEFPKEGPSILRIQQVVRGDSAAYFCASSPMDRSGSEQYFGPGTRLTVT.

The chain has TRBV5-1 and TRBJ2-3; TRBD2 aligns across 7 bases. This CDR3 contains 14 residues. V dropped 0 bases and J dropped 4; count of bases not matched to a gene: 2. The V gene's germline CDR1 is SGHRS and CDR2 YFSETQ. The CDR3 region is CASSLERGPDTQYF. The CDR3 region has the DNA TGCGCCAGCAGCTTGGAGCGGGGTCCAGATACGCAGTATTTT.

The chain combines TRBV14 with TRBJ1-3; D is undetermined. Trimming removed 4 bases at V and 1 base at J, with 11 bases between. CDR1 is SGHDN, CDR2 FVKESK, per germline. The CDR3 spans 15 residues. CDR3 nucleotides: TGTGCCAGCAGCCTTCCCGGTTCGTCTGGAAACACCATATATTTT. This encodes CASSLPGSSGNTIYF. The variable domain in full, with the rest retrieved from reference TRBV14 and TRBJ1-3, is EAGVTQFPSHSVIEKGQTVTLRCDPISGHDNLYWYRRVMGKEIKFLLHFVKESKQDESGMPNNRFLAERTGGTYSTLKVQPAELEDSGVYFCASSLPGSSGNTIYFGEGSWLTVV.

The chain couples TRBV27 to TRBJ2-7; TRBD1 matches at 10 bases. J was trimmed by 2 bases and V by 6 bases; bases with no gene match: 22. Germline V CDR1 and CDR2: MNHEY, SMNVEV (reference sequence). The CDR3 covers 20 residues. This CDR3 reads CASRRFIGSFGTGVTYEQYF. CDR3 bases: TGTGCCAGCAGGAGGTTTATCGGGTCGTTCGGGACAGGGGTTACCTACGAGCAGTACTTC.

The V gene is TRBV7-2, the J gene TRBJ1-1; 9 bases agree with TRBD1. J gave up 5 bases and V 6 bases, and 7 bases lay outside the gene matches. Germline-derived CDR1 and CDR2 are SGHTA and FQGNSA. The CDR3 extends over 14 amino acids. The CDR3 nucleotides are TGTGCCAGCAGACCCGGGACAGGGACTACTGAAGCTTTCTTT. Residues: CASRPGTGTTEAFF.